Here is one T cell receptor (beta chain) with its context. V was pared by 2 bases and J by 7 bases, with 15 bases between. This CDR3 contains 15 residues. Germline CDR1 reads MNHNS; CDR2 reads SASEGT. The entry originates in a study of blood T cell repertoires in COVID-19. Across the study: Acute and convalescent COVID-19 samples came from the United States, Italy and Spain.

How the authors handled the data: Nucleated cell number was recorded as an estimate derived from reference gene primer amplification. Generated by immunoSEQ multiplex PCR, the TCRdb table keeps only in-frame clones and is missing some. That table gives V, J and clone size, and the DNA gave D and trimming. Among some 150,000 clones listed, around 86% were seen once. The sequencing sample was made of peripheral blood. This receptor was obtained from a man in his 70s with acute or convalescent COVID-19. The chain is built from TRBV6-1 and TRBJ2-1; possible D gene TRBD1, 5 bases. In DNA, the CDR3 is TGTGCCAGCAGTGAACTGTCAGGGATTTTAAATGAGCAGTTCTTC. Amino acids: CASSELSGILNEQFF.